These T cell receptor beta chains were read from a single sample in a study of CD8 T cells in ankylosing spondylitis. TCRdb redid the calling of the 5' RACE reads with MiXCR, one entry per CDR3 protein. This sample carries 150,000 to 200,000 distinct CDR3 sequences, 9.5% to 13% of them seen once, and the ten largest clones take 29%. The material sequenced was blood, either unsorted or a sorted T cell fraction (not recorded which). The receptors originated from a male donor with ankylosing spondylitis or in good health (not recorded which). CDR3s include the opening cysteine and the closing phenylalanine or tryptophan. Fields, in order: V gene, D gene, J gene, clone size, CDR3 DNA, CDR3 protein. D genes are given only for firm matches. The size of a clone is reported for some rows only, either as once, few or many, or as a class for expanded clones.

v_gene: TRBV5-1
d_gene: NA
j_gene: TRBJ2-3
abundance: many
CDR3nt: TGCGCCAGCAGCTTGGAGGGGAGAACGGGCACAGATACGCAGTATTTT
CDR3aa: CASSLEGRTGTDTQYF

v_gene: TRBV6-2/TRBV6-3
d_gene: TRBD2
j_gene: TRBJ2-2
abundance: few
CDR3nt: TGTGCCAGCATTCGAGCGGGGTTCATCACCGGGGAGCTGTTTTTT
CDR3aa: CASIRAGFITGELFF

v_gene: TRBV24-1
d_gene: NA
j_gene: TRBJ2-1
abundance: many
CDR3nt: TGTGCCACCAGTGTTGGGAACCCCATCAACAATGAGCAGTTCTTC
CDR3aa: CATSVGNPINNEQFF

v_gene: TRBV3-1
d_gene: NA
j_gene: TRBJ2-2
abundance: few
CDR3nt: TGTGCCAGCAGCCAAGAAAAGGGTAGCACCGGGGAGCTGTTTTTT
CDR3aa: CASSQEKGSTGELFF

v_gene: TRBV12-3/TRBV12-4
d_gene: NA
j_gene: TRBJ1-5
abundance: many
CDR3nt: TGTGCCAGCAGTTGGGGTCCCCGGGGGGGACCCAATCAGCCCCAGCATTTT
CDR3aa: CASSWGPRGGPNQPQHF

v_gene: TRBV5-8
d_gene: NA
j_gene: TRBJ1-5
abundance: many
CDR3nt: TGTGCCAGCAGCTTGACAGACCCAAATCAGCCCCAGCATTTT
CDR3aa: CASSLTDPNQPQHF

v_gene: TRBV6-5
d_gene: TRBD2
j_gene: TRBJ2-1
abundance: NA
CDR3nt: TGTGCCAGCAGTTACTCGACGGGACTAGCTCGCAATGAGCAGTTCTTC
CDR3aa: CASSYSTGLARNEQFF

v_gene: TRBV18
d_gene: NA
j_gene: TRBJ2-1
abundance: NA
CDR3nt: TGTGCCAGCTCACCAAGGGGGATTGATGAGCAGTTCTTC
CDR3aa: CASSPRGIDEQFF

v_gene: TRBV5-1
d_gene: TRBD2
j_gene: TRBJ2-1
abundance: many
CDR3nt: TGCGCCAGCAGCTCAGCCGGGACTAGCGGCCCGACAGGTCAAGAGCAGTTCTTC
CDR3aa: CASSSAGTSGPTGQEQFF

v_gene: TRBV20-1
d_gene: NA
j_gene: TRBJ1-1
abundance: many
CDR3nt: TGCAGTGCTAGAGATCCGTTCGGGGGATCCACTGAAGCTTTCTTT
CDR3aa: CSARDPFGGSTEAFF

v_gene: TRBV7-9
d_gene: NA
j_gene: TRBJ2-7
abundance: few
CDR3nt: TGTGCCAGCAGCCAAGATACCGCAACCTACGAGCAGTACTTC
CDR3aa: CASSQDTATYEQYF

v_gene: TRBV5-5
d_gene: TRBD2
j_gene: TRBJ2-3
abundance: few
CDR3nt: TGTGCCAGCAGGTCACTAGCGGGCCGCACAGATACGCAGTATTTT
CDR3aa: CASRSLAGRTDTQYF

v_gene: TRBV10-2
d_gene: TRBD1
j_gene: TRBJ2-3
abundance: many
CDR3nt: TGCGCCAGCAGTGAGCGGGACAGGGGGCCGGATACGCAGTATTTT
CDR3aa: CASSERDRGPDTQYF

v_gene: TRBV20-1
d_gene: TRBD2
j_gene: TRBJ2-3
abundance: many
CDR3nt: TGCAGTGCTGGCATAGCGGGAGTCACAGATACGCAGTATTTT
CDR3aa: CSAGIAGVTDTQYF

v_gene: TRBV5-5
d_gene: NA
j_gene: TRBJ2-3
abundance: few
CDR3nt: TGTGCCAGCAGCTTGGGAGGGCGTTCTAGCACAGATACGCAGTATTTT
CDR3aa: CASSLGGRSSTDTQYF

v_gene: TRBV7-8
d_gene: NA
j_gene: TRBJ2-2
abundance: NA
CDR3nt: TGTGCCAGCAGCTTAAGAGGCAGCAGCACCGGGGAGCTGTTTTTT
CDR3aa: CASSLRGSSTGELFF